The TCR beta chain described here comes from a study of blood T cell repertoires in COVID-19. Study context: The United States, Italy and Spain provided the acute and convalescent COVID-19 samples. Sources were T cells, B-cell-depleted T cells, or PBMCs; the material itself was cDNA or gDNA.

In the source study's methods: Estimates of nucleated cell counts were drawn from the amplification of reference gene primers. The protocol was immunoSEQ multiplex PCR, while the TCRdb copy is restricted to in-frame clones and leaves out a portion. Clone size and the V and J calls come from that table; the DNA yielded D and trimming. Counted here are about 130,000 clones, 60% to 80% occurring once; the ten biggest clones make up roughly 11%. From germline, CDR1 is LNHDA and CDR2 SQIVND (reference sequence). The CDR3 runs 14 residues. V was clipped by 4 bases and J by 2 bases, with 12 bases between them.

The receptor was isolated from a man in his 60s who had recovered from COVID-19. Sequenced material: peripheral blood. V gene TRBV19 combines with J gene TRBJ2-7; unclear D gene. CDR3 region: CASSRSGDTYEQYF. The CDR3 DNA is TGTGCCAGTAGTAGGTCAGGCGACACCTACGAGCAGTACTTC.